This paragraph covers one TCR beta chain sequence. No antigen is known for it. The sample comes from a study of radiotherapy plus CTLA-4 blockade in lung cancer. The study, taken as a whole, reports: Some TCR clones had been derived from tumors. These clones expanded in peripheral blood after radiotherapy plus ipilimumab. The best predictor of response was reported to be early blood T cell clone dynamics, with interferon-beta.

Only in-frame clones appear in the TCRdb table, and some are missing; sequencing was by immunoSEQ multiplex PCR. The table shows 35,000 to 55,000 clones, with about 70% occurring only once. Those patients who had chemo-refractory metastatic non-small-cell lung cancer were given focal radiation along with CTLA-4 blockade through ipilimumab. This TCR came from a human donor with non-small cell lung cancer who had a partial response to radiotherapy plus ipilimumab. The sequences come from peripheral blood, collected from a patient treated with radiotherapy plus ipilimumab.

The CDR3 spells CASSRGQGTYNEQFF. In DNA, the CDR3 is TGTGCCAGCAGCAGGGGACAGGGCACCTACAATGAGCAGTTCTTC. The chain joins TRBV5-8 to TRBJ2-1, with 9 positions matching TRBD1. CDR1 is SGHTS, CDR2 YDEGEE, per germline. This CDR3 comprises 15 residues. The V gene end was trimmed by 4 bases and the J gene end by 2 bases; junction bases not matched to a gene: 4.